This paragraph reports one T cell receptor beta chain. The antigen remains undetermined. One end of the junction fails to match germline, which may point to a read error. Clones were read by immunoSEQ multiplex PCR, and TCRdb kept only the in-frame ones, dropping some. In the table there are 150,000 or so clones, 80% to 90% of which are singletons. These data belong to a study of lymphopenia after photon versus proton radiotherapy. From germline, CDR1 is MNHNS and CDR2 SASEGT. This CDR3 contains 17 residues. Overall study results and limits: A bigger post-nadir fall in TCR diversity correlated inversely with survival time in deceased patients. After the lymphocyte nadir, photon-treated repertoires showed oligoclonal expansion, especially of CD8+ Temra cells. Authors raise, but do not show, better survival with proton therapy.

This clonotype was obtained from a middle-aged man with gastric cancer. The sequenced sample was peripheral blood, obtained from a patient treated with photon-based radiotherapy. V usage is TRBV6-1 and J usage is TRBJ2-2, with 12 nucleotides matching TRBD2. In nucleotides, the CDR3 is TGTGCCAGCAGCGAAGGGACTAGCGGGTCGTGGACCGGGGAGCTGTTTTTT. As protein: CASSEGTSGSWTGELFF.